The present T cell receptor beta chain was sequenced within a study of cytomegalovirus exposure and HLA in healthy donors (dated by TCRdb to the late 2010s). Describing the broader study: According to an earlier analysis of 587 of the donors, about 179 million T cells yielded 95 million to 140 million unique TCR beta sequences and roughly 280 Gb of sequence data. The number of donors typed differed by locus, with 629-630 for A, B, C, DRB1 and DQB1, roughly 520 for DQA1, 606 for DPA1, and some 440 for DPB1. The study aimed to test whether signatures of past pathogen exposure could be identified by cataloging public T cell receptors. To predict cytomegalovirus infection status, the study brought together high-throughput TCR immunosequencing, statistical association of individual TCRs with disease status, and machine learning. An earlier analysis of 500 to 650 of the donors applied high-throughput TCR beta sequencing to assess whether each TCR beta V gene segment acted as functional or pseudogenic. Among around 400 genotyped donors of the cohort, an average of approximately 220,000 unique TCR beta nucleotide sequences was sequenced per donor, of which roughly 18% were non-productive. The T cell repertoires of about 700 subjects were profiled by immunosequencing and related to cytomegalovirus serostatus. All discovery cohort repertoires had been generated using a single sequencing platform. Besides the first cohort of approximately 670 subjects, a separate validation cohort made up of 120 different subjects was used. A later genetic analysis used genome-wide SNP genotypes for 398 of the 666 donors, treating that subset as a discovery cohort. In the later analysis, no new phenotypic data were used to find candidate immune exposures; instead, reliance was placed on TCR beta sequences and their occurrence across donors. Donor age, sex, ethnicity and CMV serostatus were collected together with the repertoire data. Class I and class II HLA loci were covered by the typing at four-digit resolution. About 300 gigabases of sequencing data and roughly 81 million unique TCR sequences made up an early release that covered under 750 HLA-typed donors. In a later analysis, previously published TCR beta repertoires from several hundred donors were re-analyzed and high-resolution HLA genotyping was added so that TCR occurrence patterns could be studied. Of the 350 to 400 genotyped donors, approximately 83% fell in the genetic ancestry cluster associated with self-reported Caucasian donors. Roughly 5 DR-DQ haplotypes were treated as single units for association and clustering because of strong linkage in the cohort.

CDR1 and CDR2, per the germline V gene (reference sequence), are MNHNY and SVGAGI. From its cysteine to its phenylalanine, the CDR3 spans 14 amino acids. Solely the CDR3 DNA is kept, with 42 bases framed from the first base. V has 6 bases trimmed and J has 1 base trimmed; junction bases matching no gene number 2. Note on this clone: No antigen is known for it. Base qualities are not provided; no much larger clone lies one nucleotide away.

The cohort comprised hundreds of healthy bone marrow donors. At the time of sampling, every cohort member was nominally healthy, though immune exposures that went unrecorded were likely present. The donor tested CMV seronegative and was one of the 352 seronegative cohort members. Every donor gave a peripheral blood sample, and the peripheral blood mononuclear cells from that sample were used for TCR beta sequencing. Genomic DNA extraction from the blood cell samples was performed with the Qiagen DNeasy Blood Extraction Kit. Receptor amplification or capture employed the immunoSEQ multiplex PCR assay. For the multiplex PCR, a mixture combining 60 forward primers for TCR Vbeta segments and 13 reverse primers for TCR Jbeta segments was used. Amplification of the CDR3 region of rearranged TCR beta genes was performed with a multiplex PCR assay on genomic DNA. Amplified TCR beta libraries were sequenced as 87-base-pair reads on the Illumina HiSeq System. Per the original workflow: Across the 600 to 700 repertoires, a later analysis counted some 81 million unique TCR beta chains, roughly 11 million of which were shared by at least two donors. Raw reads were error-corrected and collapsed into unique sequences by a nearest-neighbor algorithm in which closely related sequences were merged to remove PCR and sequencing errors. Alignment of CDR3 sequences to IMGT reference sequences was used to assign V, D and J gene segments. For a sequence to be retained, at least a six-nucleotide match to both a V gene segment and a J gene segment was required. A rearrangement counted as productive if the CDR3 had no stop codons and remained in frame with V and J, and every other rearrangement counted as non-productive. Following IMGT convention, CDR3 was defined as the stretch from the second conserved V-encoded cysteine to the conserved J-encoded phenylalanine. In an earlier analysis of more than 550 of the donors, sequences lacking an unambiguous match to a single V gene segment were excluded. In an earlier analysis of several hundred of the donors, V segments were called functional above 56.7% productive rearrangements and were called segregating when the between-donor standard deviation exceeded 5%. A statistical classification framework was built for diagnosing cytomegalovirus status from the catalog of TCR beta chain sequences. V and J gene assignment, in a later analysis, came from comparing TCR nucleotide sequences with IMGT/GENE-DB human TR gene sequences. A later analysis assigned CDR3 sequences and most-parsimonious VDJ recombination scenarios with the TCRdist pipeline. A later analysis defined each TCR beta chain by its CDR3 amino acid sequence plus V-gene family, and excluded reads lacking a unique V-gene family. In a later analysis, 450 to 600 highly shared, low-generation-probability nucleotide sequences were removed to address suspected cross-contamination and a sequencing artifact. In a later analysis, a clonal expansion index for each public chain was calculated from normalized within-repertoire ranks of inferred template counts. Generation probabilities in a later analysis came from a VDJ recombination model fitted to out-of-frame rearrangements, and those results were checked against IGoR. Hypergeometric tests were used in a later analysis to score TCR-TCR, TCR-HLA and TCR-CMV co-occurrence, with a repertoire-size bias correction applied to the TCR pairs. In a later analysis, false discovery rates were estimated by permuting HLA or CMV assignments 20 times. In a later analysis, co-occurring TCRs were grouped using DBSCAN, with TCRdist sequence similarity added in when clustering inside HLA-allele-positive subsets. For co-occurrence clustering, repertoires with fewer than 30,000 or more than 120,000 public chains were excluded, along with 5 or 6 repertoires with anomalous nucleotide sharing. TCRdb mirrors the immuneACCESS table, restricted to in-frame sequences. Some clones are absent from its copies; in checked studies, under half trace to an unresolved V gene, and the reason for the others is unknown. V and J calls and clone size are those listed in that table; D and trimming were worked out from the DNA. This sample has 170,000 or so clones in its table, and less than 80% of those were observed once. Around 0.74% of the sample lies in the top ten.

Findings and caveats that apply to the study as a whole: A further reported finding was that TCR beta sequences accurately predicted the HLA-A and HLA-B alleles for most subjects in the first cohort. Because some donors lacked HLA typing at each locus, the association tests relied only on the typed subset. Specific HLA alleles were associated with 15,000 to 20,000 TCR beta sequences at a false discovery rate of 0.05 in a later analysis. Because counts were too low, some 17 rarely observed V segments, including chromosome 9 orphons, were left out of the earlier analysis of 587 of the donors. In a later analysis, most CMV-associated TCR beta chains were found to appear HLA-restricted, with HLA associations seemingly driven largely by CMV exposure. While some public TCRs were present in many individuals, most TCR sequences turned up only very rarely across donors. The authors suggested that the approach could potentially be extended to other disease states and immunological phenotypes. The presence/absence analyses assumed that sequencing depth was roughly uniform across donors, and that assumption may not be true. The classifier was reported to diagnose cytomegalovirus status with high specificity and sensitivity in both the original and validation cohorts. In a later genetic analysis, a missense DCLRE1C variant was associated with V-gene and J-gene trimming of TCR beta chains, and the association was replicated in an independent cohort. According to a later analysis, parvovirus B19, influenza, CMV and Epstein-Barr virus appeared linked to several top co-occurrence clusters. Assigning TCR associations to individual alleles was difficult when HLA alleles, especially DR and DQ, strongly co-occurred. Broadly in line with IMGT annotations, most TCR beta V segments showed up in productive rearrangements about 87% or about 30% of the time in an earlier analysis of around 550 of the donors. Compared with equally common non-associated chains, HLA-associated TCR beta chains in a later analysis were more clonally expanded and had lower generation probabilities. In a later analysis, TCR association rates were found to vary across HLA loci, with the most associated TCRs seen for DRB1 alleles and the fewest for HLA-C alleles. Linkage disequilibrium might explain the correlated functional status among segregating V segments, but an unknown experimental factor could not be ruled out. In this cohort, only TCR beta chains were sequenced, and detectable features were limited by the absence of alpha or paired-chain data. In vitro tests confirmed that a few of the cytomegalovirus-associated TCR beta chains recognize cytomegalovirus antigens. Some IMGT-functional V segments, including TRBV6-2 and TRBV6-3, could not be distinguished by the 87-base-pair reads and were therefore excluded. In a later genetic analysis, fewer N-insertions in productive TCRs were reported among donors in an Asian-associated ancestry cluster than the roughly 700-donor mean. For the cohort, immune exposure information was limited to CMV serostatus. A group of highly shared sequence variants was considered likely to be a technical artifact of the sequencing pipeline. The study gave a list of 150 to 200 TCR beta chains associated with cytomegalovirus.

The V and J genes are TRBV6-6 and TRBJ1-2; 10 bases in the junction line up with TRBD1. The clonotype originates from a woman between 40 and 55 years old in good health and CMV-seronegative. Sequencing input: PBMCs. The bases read TGTGCCAGCAGGGACAGGGGGGGTAACTATGGCTACACCTTC. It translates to CASRDRGGNYGYTF.